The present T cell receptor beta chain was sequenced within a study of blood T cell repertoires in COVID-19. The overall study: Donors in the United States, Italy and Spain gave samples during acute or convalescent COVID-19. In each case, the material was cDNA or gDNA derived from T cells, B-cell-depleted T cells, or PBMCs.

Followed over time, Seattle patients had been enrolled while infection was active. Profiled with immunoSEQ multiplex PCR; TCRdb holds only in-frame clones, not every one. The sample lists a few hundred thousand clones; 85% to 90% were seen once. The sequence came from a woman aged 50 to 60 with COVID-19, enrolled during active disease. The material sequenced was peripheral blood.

Written as DNA, the CDR3 is TGTGCCAGCAGTGAAGAGGCAAGCGACACAGATACGCAGTATTTT. Protein product: CASSEEASDTDTQYF. The chain couples TRBV2 to TRBJ2-3; D ambiguous. The CDR3 is 15 residues long. Germline CDR1 SNHLY, CDR2 FYNNEI. V dropped 1 base and J dropped 2 bases, with 10 bases sitting between them.